What follows are 6 T cell receptor beta chains derived from one specimen sequenced in a study of beta chain features in type 1 diabetes. The sequenced template was cDNA made from the entire isolated RNA. TCRdb's table, derived via immunoSEQ multiplex PCR, lists solely in-frame clones and lacks some. Of around 400,000 clones in the sample, over 13% were seen once. The sequencing input was naive CD4+ T cells from blood. These receptors all come from a woman between 18 and 29 years old in good health.

This clone has a handful of counts. The rearrangement links TRBV5-6 to TRBJ1-2, with 9 bases aligning to TRBD1. V shed 5 bases, J shed 4 bases, and the junction held 6 bases outside the gene matches. Germline CDR1 is SGHDT and CDR2 is YYEEEE. The CDR3 is made up of 14 amino acids. The CDR3 reads CASRSQGALYGYTF. The CDR3 DNA reads TGTGCCAGCAGATCACAGGGGGCGCTCTATGGCTACACCTTC.

This chain's CDR3 is CSVGQAGNTIYF. The CDR3, as DNA: TGCAGCGTAGGACAAGCTGGAAACACCATATATTTT. This chain uses TRBV29-1 with TRBJ1-3, with a weak D call TRBD1 (5 bases). The length of the CDR3 is 12 residues. V shed 6 bases and J shed 2 bases, with 8 bases lying between them. The V gene's germline CDR1 is SQVTM and CDR2 ANQGSEA.

The sample holds a few counts of this clone. The V and J genes are TRBV28 and TRBJ2-7, with 9 bases matching TRBD1. The trim removed 8 bases at V and 2 bases at J, leaving 4 bases unmatched. This CDR3 is 13 amino acids long. Germline V gene data show CDR1 as MDHEN and CDR2 as SYDVKM. This CDR3 reads CASFTGGPYEQYF. The CDR3 nucleotides are TGTGCCAGCTTCACAGGGGGCCCCTACGAGCAGTACTTC.

The chain couples TRBV18 to TRBJ2-1; a weak D match, TRBD2 (6 bases). V was pared by 5 bases and J by 9 bases, with 20 bases between. This CDR3 contains 15 residues. Germline CDR1 KGHSH, CDR2 LQKENI. The CDR3 reads CASSGRGEATGEQFF. As DNA, the CDR3 is TGTGCCAGCTCAGGGAGAGGGGAGGCGACTGGTGAGCAGTTCTTC.

This clone turned up a few times. The chain carries TRBV4-2 and TRBJ2-2; TRBD2 matches at 11 bases. After removal of 3 bases from V and 1 base from J, the junction contained 13 bases not matched to a gene. Germline V lookup: CDR1 LGHNA, CDR2 YNFKEQ. The CDR3 runs 20 residues. Here the CDR3 DNA reads TGTGCCAGCAGCCACCGAGGTTCGACTAGCGGGAACCGGAACACCGGGGAGCTGTTTTTT. Translated: CASSHRGSTSGNRNTGELFF.

In its sample, this clone was seen a few times. The chain has TRBV6-6 and TRBJ2-7; maybe TRBD1 (5 bases). V was trimmed by 6 bases and J by 2 bases, leaving 11 bases between them. Per the germline V gene, CDR1 is MNHNY and CDR2 is SVGAGI (reference sequence). The CDR3 is 13 residues long. CDR3 residues: CASREQATYEQYF. CDR3 DNA sequence: TGTGCCAGCAGAGAACAGGCTACCTACGAGCAGTACTTC.